This T cell receptor (beta chain) was identified during a study of T-cell reconstitution after alpha-beta-depleted transplantation in children. This clonotype was counted at least ten times. Its cognate antigen is unknown. Study-wide findings and caveats: A year had passed since transplant, and T-cell counts and diversity by then came mostly from newly produced T cells. Recipient T cells and thymic progenitors that survived were the source of the high TCRbeta diversity seen at day 60 in some patients.

Using unique molecular identifiers, the investigators prepared the TCRbeta library. TCRdb re-called the PCR reads through MiXCR, storing one row per CDR3 protein. The sample yields 95,000 to 120,000 distinct CDR3 sequences, 5% to 7% seen once. Specimen: PBMCs, mostly from graft donor cells, collected 360 days after TCRalphabeta/CD19-depleted stem cell transplant. The TCR originated in a male patient aged 2-15 years who had a stem cell transplant for acute lymphoblastic leukemia, so the T cells may come from the graft donor.

The CDR3 spells CASSQSIDRSYGYTF. For the CDR3, the DNA is TGCGCCAGCAGCCAATCAATAGACAGGTCCTATGGCTACACCTTC. The chain joins TRBV4-3 to TRBJ1-2; a weak D match, TRBD1 (6 bases). The germline V gene has CDR1 LGHNA and CDR2 YSLEER. Trimming removed 2 bases from V and 4 bases from J, with 14 bases in between. CDR3 length: 15 residues.